This T cell receptor (beta chain) was recorded in a study of T cells in Graves' hyperthyroidism and ophthalmopathy (dated by TCRdb to about 2019). Regarding the complete study: Peripheral blood samples were taken at initial diagnosis, before any treatment was given. A discovery cohort of around 100 patients, 43 with Graves' ophthalmopathy and approximately 60 with stable Graves' hyperthyroidism, was used to find distinguishing TCR V-J signatures. Prospective prediction of ophthalmopathy was tested in an independent validation cohort of fewer than 20 hyperthyroidism patients and roughly 16 patients who later progressed to ophthalmopathy. The approximately 90 discovery patients were randomly split 7:3 into training and test sets. In addition, the study compared T-cell repertoires in thyroid tissue and in blood from roughly six Graves' hyperthyroidism patients. After blood sampling, hyperthyroidism patients were treated with methimazole at a starting dose of 30 mg daily, and ophthalmopathy patients were treated with high-dose intravenous methylprednisolone. The paper describes TCR Vbeta CDR3 sequencing of 140 or so peripheral blood samples, made up of about 40 ophthalmopathy patients, around 78 hyperthyroidism patients and some 17 progressor patients. The full study reports these points: Most expanded thyroid clonotypes (frequency above 0.001) were also detected in blood, a finding suggesting that blood repertoires may reflect thyroid immune responses. Sample size was not statistically predetermined, and investigators were not blinded to group allocation. A model built on a 13 V-J signature distinguished ophthalmopathy from stable hyperthyroidism, reaching roughly 88% sensitivity and around 81% specificity in cross-validation and 80%/75% in testing. During validation, the model predicted progression to ophthalmopathy a median of approximately 6.5 months ahead of onset, with almost 71% sensitivity and about 75% specificity.

A patient counted as having stable Graves' hyperthyroidism if no progression to ophthalmopathy occurred over 18 months of follow-up. Hyperthyroidism patients were newly diagnosed, with disease duration under 2 months, and aged 18 to 65 years. Any patient with an uncontrolled infection, another autoimmune disease, pregnancy or lactation was excluded. Diagnoses were established on the basis of clinical symptoms, serum thyroxine and TRAb, thyroid ultrasound, and orbital computed tomography. Ficoll-Paque density gradient centrifugation was used to isolate PBMCs from approximately 10 ml of fresh peripheral blood. Total RNA was extracted with Trizol reagent, and quality was checked on an Agilent 2100 Bioanalyzer. Sequences SGHTA (CDR1) and FQGNSA (CDR2) are obtained from the germline V gene. The V end gives up 1 base and the J end 4 bases, leaving 1 base in the junction not matched to a gene. CDR3 length: 14 amino acids, cysteine to phenylalanine. Only the CDR3 DNA stays, 42 bases, in frame from base 1.

This clonotype was seen many times. It has no known antigen specificity. No much larger clonotype is one base removed from it; base qualities were not supplied. The TCR beta CDR3 regions were amplified from RNA transcripts. A first-round RT-PCR of the TCR CDR3 used the HTBI primer set with the Qiagen OneStep RT-PCR kit. The libraries were constructed in a second round of multiplex PCR and then size-selected and purified. Libraries were sequenced paired-end with 100 bp reads on an Illumina HiSeq2000. As for the original processing: SOAPnuke was used to process the raw data, with reads discarded if the reads contained adapters or uncalled bases, had a mean Phred below 15, or lacked an exact constant-primer or identifier match. High-quality paired reads were merged with COPE v1.2.5, and unique nucleotide sequences were defined as clonotypes. MiTCR v1.1 was used to align clonotypes to the IMGT TRBV, TRBD and TRBJ reference segments. The analysis was restricted to V-J combinations with a frequency above 0.0001, which together covered over 99% of the repertoires. The TCS score was defined as F50 (clonal expansion) divided by E x V (chaos), with BLOSUM62-based TCRdist calculated between CDR3 peptides within each V-J. Welch's t-statistics and random forest reduced 500 to 550 V-J features to under 15, which were used in a naive Bayes classifier (R e1071). TCRdb itself trimmed the public reads at Q25 with fastp, ran MiXCR and retained productive beta chains. CDR3 protein duplicates are merged, each entry listing the most common genes and DNA. These V and J calls derive from TCRdb rather than the authors' analysis. The sample table contains about 560,000 distinct CDR3 sequences; only one count was recorded for approximately 15% of them. The ten top clones hold approximately 20% of the sample.

The V and J genes are TRBV7-2 and TRBJ1-2; 9 junctional bases match TRBD1. Input material: blood. This sequence was found in a woman between 18 and 30 years old with Graves' hyperthyroidism. In nucleotides, the sequence is TGTGCCAGCAGCTTAGACAGGGGGCGCTATGGCTACACCTTC. This is translated as CASSLDRGRYGYTF.